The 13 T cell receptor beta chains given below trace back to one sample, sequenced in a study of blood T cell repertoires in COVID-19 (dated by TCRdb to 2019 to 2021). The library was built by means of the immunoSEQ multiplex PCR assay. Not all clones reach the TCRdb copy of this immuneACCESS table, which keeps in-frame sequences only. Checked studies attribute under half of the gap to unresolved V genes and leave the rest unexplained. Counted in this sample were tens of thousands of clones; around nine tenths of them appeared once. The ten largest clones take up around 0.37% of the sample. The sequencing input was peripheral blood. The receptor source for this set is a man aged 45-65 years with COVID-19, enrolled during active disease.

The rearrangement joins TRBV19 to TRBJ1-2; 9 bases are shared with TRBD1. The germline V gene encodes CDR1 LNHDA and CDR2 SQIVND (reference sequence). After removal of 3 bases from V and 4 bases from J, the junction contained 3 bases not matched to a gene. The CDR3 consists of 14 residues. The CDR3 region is CASSIWDRVYGYTF. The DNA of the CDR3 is TGTGCCAGTAGTATCTGGGACAGGGTCTATGGCTACACCTTC.

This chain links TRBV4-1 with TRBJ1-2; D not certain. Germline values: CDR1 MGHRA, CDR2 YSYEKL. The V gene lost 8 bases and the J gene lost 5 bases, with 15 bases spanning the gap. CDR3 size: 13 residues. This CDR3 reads CASAPSGMYGYTF. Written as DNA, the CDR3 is TGCGCCAGCGCCCCTAGCGGGATGTATGGCTACACCTTC.

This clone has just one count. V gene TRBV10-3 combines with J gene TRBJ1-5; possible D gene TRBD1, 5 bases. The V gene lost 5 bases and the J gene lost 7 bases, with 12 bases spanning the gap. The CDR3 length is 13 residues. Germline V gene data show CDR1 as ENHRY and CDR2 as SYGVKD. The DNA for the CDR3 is TGTGCCATCAGTCCAGGGATAGGGCAGCCCCAGCATTTT. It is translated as CAISPGIGQPQHF.

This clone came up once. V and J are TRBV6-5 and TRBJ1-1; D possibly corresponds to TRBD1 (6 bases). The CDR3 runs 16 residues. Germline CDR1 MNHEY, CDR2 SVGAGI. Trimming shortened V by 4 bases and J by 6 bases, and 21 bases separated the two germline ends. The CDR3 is CASSSNHRVKVPEAFF. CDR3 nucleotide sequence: TGTGCCAGCAGTTCCAACCACAGGGTCAAGGTCCCTGAAGCTTTCTTT.

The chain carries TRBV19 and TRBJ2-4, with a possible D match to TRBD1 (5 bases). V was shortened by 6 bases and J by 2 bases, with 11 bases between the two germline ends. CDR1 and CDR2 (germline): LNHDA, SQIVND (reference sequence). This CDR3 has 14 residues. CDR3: CASSNQGTKNIQYF. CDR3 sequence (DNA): TGTGCCAGTAGCAATCAGGGAACCAAAAACATTCAGTACTTC. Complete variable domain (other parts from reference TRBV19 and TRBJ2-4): DGGITQSPKYLFRKEGQNVTLSCEQNLNHDAMYWYRQDPGQGLRLIYYSQIVNDFQKGDIAEGYSVSREKKESFPLTVTSAQKNPTAFYLCASSNQGTKNIQYFGAGTRLSVL.

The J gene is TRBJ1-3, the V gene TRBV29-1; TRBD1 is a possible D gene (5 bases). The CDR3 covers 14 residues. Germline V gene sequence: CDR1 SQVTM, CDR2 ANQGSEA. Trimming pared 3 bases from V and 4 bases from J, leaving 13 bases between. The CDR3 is CSVDSGIGGNTIYF. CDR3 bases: TGCAGCGTTGATTCAGGGATCGGGGGAAACACCATATATTTT.

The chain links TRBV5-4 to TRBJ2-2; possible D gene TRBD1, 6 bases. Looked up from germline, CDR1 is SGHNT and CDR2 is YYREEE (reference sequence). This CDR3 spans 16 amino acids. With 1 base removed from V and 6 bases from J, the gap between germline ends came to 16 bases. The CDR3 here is CASSLSLRGKAGELFF. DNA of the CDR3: TGTGCCAGCAGCTTGAGTCTCAGGGGAAAAGCCGGGGAGCTGTTTTTT.

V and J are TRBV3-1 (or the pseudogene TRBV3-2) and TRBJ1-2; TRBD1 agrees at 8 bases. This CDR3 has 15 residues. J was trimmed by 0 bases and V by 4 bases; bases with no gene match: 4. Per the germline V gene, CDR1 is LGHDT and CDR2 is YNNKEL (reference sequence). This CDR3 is CASSPGTGPNYGYTF. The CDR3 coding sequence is TGTGCCAGCAGCCCAGGGACAGGCCCTAACTATGGCTACACCTTC.

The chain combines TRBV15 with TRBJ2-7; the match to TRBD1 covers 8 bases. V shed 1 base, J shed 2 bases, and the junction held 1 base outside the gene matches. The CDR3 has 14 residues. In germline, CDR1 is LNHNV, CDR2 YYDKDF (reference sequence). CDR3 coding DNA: TGTGCCACCAGCAGAGCGGGACAGGCCTACGAGCAGTACTTC. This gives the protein CATSRAGQAYEQYF. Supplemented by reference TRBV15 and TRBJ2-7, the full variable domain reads DAMVIQNPRYQVTQFGKPVTLSCSQTLNHNVMYWYQQKSSQAPKLLFHYYDKDFNNEADTPDNFQSRRPNTSFCFLDIRSPGLGDTAMYLCATSRAGQAYEQYFGPGTRLTVT.

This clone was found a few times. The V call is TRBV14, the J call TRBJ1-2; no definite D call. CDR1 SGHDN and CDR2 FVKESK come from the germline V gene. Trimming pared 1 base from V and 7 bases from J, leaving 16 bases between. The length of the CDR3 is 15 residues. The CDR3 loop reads CASSQVTGRGGGYTF. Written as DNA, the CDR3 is TGTGCCAGCAGCCAAGTGACGGGGAGAGGTGGTGGCTACACCTTC.

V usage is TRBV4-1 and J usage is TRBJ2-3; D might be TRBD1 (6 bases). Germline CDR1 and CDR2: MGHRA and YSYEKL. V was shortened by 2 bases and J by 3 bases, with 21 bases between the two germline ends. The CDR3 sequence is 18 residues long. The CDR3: CASSQRSRDPRGTDTQYF. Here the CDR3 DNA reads TGCGCCAGCAGCCAACGTTCCCGGGATCCAAGGGGGACAGATACGCAGTATTTT.

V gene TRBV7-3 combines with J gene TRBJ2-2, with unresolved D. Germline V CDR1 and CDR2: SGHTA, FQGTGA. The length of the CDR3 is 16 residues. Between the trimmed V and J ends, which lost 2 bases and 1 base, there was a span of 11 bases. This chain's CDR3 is CASSLSGVRNTGELFF. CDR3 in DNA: TGTGCCAGCAGCTTATCTGGAGTTAGGAACACCGGGGAGCTGTTTTTT. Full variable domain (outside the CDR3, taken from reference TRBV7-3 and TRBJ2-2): GAGVSQTPSNKVTEKGKYVELRCDPISGHTALYWYRQSLGQGPEFLIYFQGTGAADDSGLPNDRFFAVRPEGSVSTLKIQRTERGDSAVYLCASSLSGVRNTGELFFGEGSRLTVL.

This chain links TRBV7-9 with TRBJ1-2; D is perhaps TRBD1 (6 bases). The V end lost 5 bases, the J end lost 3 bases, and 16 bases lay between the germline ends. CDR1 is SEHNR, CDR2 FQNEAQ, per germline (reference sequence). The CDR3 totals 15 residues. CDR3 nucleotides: TGTGCCAGCAGCCCCCCGTGGACAGAAGACTATGGCTACACCTTC. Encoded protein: CASSPPWTEDYGYTF.